This TCR beta chain was sequenced for a study of human T cells and chemical hapten exposure. The library tagged individual cDNA molecules with unique molecular identifiers. TCRdb itself ran the RACE reads through MiXCR, one entry per CDR3 protein. The table lists roughly 50,000 distinct CDR3 sequences, roughly 11% of them singletons. This clonotype was detected only a few times. Its antigen remains unidentified. CDR1 and CDR2 (germline): SGHRS, YFSETQ. The V and J ends lost 4 bases and 4 bases respectively, with 15 bases between them. The CDR3 totals 14 residues. The time point: patch test 1, 2 weeks after DPC sensitization. Described treatment: therapeutic diphenylcyclopropenone sensitization with weekly scalp DPC. Unfractionated whole blood was the source of the extracted total RNA. General study points: Expanded TCRs grouped into significantly more large CDR3 similarity clusters than controls produced.

The sequencing here drew on whole blood, taken in connection with sensitization to the hapten diphenylcyclopropenone (DPC). The chain combines TRBV5-1 with TRBJ2-7; no firm D call. The TCR was taken from a middle-aged woman with alopecia areata. Some clones in this sample may be carry-over from other donors' samples. The CDR3 DNA follows: TGCGCCAGCAGCCCCGGACGGACCCTTTACGAGCAGTACTTC. This sequence encodes CASSPGRTLYEQYF.